Reported below is one TCR beta chain. The antigen is undetermined. V lost 8 bases to trimming and J lost 0 bases; unmatched junction nucleotides: 6. Germline-derived CDR1 and CDR2 are SNHLY and FYNNEI. This CDR3 spans 14 amino acids. This PCR relied on a set of 60 Vbeta primers and 13 Jbeta primers. Profiling relied on immunoSEQ multiplex PCR, and the TCRdb table lists in-frame clones only, not all of them. The sample holds about 50,000 clones. This sample is drawn from a study of cytomegalovirus exposure and HLA in healthy donors. Study-wide context: Earlier, 200 million or so T cells were analyzed, and some 120 million unique TCR beta sequences were found among them.

The study's findings and limits: Roughly uniform sequencing depth across donors was assumed, possibly incorrectly.

The chain recombines TRBV2 with TRBJ2-7, with TRBD2 matching 8 bases. The sequencing sample was made of PBMCs. The origin of this receptor is a young woman in good health and CMV-seronegative. The CDR3, as DNA: TGTGCCAGCTATCCGGCGGGGGGCTCCTACGAGCAGTACTTC. It yields the protein CASYPAGGSYEQYF. The full variable domain, its missing parts supplied by reference TRBV2 and TRBJ2-7, is EPEVTQTPSHQVTQMGQEVILRCVPISNHLYFYWYRQILGQKVEFLVSFYNNEISEKSEIFDDQFSVERPDGSNFTLKIRSTKLEDSAMYFCASYPAGGSYEQYFGPGTRLTVT.